Listed here are 16 T cell receptor beta chains from one sample, sequenced in a study of early stage breast cancer tumors. Repertoires were generated with immunoSEQ multiplex PCR, while TCRdb's copy carries only in-frame clones and drops some. Here the sample spans tens of thousands of clones, around 90% being singletons. Sequencing was performed on blood. Receptors were obtained from a person aged 70 to 79 with breast cancer.

The V and J genes are TRBV7-2 and TRBJ1-6; 10 positions agree with TRBD1. From germline, CDR1 is SGHTA and CDR2 FQGNSA. V lost 2 bases and J lost 0; bases outside the gene matches: 1. The CDR3 covers 17 residues. The CDR3 DNA sequence: TGTGCCAGCAGCTTACGGGACAGGGGCTCCTATAATTCACCCCTCCACTTT. Protein: CASSLRDRGSYNSPLHF.

The chain uses TRBV5-6 and TRBJ2-1, with 12 bases aligning to TRBD2. The CDR3 is 15 amino acids. J lost 4 bases, V lost 5 bases, and 4 bases had no gene match. Per the germline V gene, CDR1 is SGHDT and CDR2 is YYEEEE. CDR3 region: CASRASGGAYNEQFF. CDR3 nucleotide sequence: TGTGCCAGCAGGGCTAGCGGGGGGGCTTACAATGAGCAGTTCTTC.

This chain connects TRBV29-1 to TRBJ2-1, with 11 bases that match TRBD2. CDR3 length: 16 residues. J was trimmed by 5 bases and V by 7 bases; bases with no gene match: 13. Germline assignment: CDR1 SQVTM and CDR2 ANQGSEA. CDR3 bases: TGCAGCGACAGACCATCGGGACTAGCGGATGACAATGAGCAGTTCTTC. Translated: CSDRPSGLADDNEQFF.

The V call is TRBV29-1, the J call TRBJ2-7, with 9 bases lining up with TRBD2. CDR3 length: 14 residues. Per the germline V gene, CDR1 is SQVTM and CDR2 is ANQGSEA. V gave up 3 bases and J gave up 3 bases; unmatched junction bases: 6. The CDR3 DNA follows: TGCAGCGTTGAGGATAGCGGGAGAGTCTACGAGCAGTACTTC. This gives the protein CSVEDSGRVYEQYF.

The V and J genes are TRBV5-6 and TRBJ2-1; D might be TRBD1 (6 bases). This CDR3 has 16 residues. Trimming stripped 2 bases from V and 0 bases from J, with 12 bases between. Germline CDR1 is SGHDT and CDR2 is YYEEEE. The CDR3 region is CASSFHRGTSYNEQFF. The DNA for the CDR3 is TGTGCCAGCAGCTTCCATAGGGGGACCTCCTACAATGAGCAGTTCTTC.

The chain couples TRBV4-1 to TRBJ1-5; D call uncertain. The germline CDR1 and CDR2 sequences are MGHRA and YSYEKL. V dropped 4 bases and J dropped 0 bases, with 13 bases sitting between them. CDR3 length: 16 amino acids. CDR3 DNA: TGCGCCAGCAGCCTTGCGGTTGGATCTAGCAATCAGCCCCAGCATTTT. Amino acids: CASSLAVGSSNQPQHF.

The genes are TRBV5-1 and TRBJ1-1, with 7 bases that match TRBD1. Trimming took 6 bases from V and 5 from J; bases not matched to a gene: 10. CDR3 length: 14 amino acids. Germline CDR1 SGHRS, CDR2 YFSETQ. CDR3 sequence (DNA): TGCGCCAGCAATTTAGGACAGGCCAAAACTGAAGCTTTCTTT. This sequence encodes CASNLGQAKTEAFF.

The chain links TRBV6-1 to TRBJ2-7; 10 positions match TRBD1. The V gene end was trimmed by 7 bases and the J gene end by 1 base; junction bases not matched to a gene: 4. This CDR3 has 14 residues. Germline lookup yields CDR1 MNHNS and CDR2 SASEGT. The DNA for the CDR3 is TGTGCCAGCAAACCGGGACAGGGGTCCTACGAGCAGTACTTC. It translates to CASKPGQGSYEQYF.

This clone was counted only a few times. V gene TRBV19 combines with J gene TRBJ1-2, with 7 bases matching TRBD1. Germline CDR1 reads LNHDA; CDR2 reads SQIVND (reference sequence). The CDR3 has 14 residues. V dropped 10 bases and J dropped 1; count of bases not matched to a gene: 9. The CDR3 sequence is CATERTGLNYGYTF. The CDR3 DNA reads as TGTGCCACCGAGAGGACAGGACTTAACTATGGCTACACCTTC. The complete variable domain, with remaining parts taken from reference TRBV19 and TRBJ1-2, reads DGGITQSPKYLFRKEGQNVTLSCEQNLNHDAMYWYRQDPGQGLRLIYYSQIVNDFQKGDIAEGYSVSREKKESFPLTVTSAQKNPTAFYLCATERTGLNYGYTFGSGTRLTVV.

This clone was picked up one time. V and J are TRBV7-2 and TRBJ2-7, with unresolved D. The V end lost 5 bases, the J end lost 3 bases, and 11 bases lay between the germline ends. Germline CDR1 reads SGHTA; CDR2 reads FQGNSA. The CDR3 loop spans 13 amino acids. The CDR3 DNA reads TGTGCCAGCAGCACCCCAGACATCTACGAGCAGTACTTC. Translating gives CASSTPDIYEQYF.

This chain joins TRBV4-2 and TRBJ2-3; the match to TRBD2 covers 8 bases. Germline V gives CDR1 LGHNA, CDR2 YNFKEQ. The ends lost 1 base at V and 1 base at J; junction bases unmatched: 4. The CDR3 loop spans 16 amino acids. CDR3 DNA: TGTGCCAGCAGCCAAGGGGTGGGACTAGGCACAGATACGCAGTATTTT. The encoded protein is CASSQGVGLGTDTQYF.

This clone showed up just once. This chain connects TRBV5-1 to TRBJ1-2; 10 bases agree with TRBD1. Germline CDR1 reads SGHRS; CDR2 reads YFSETQ. The CDR3 sequence is 16 residues long. The ends lost 5 bases at V and 7 bases at J; junction bases unmatched: 14. This CDR3 reads CASRGSPGQGRGGYTF. Here the CDR3 DNA reads TGCGCCAGCAGAGGGAGCCCGGGACAGGGGAGAGGTGGCTACACCTTC.

J is TRBJ2-5 and V is TRBV5-1, with 14 bases that match TRBD2. The length of the CDR3 is 18 residues. Germline V gene data show CDR1 as SGHRS and CDR2 as YFSETQ. Losses at the gene ends were 4 bases for V and 7 bases for J; bases not matched to a gene: 15. DNA of the CDR3: TGCGCCAGCAGCCCGACGCCGACTAGCGGGGGGGTAGTAGTGACCCAGTACTTC. This translates into CASSPTPTSGGVVVTQYF.

This chain connects TRBV11-2 to TRBJ2-2; a possible D gene is TRBD2 (6 bases). CDR1 SGHAT and CDR2 FQNNGV come from the germline V gene. Trimming took 6 bases from V and 6 from J, leaving 20 bases between them. The length of the CDR3 is 16 residues. This CDR3 reads CASRRGDQRVAGELFF. Written as DNA, the CDR3 is TGTGCCAGCAGGCGAGGGGATCAGCGGGTTGCCGGGGAGCTGTTTTTT.

The rearrangement uses TRBV4-3 and TRBJ2-3, with D possibly being TRBD1 (5 bases). V lost 0 bases to trimming and J lost 2 bases, with 9 bases between them. CDR3 size: 15 residues. The germline V gene encodes CDR1 LGHNA and CDR2 YSLEER. CDR3 nucleotide sequence: TGCGCCAGCAGCCAAGACAGGGTGAACACAGATACGCAGTATTTT. This codes for CASSQDRVNTDTQYF.

This chain joins TRBV6-1 and TRBJ2-3, with 8 bases that match TRBD2. The CDR3 runs to 14 residues. Germline lookup yields CDR1 MNHNS and CDR2 SASEGT. Trimming removed 4 bases from V and 9 bases from J; junction bases left unmatched: 9. CDR3 loop: CASSGERERLTQYF. CDR3 in DNA: TGTGCCAGCAGTGGGGAGCGGGAGAGATTAACGCAGTATTTT.